This is a list of T cell receptor beta chains from one sample in a study of T cells in tuberculosis. TCRdb's copy holds only in-frame clones and misses some; the assay was immunoSEQ multiplex PCR. The sample has some 25,000 clones, about 95% seen once. The sequenced sample consisted of PBMCs. These TCRs come from a donor aged 5 to 30 with latent tuberculosis or without tuberculosis infection. Both conserved end residues are part of each CDR3. Fields, in order: J gene, clone size, V gene, D gene, CDR3 DNA, CDR3 protein. A D gene is named only where the DNA matches it firmly. The listing skips clone size in some rows; elsewhere it reads once, few, many or a size class.

J gene: TRBJ2-3; clone size: .; V gene: TRBV30; D gene: TRBD1; CDR3 DNA: TGTGCCTGGAGTGCAGGGGGCAATACGCAGTATTTT; CDR3 protein: CAWSAGGNTQYF
J gene: TRBJ1-1; clone size: .; V gene: TRBV6-5; D gene: .; CDR3 DNA: TGTGCCAGCAGTTACTCGAATCTGGGGGCCTCAACTGAAGCTTTCTTT; CDR3 protein: CASSYSNLGASTEAFF
J gene: TRBJ1-5; clone size: .; V gene: TRBV6-1; D gene: .; CDR3 DNA: TGTGCCAGCAGGACGGGGCTCGGGAGCCAGCCCCAGCATTTT; CDR3 protein: CASRTGLGSQPQHF
J gene: TRBJ2-2; clone size: .; V gene: TRBV12-5; D gene: TRBD2; CDR3 DNA: TGTGCTAGTGGTTTGATGCCCGGGACTATCAACACCGGGGAGCTGTTTTTT; CDR3 protein: CASGLMPGTINTGELFF
J gene: TRBJ2-3; clone size: .; V gene: TRBV30; D gene: TRBD2; CDR3 DNA: TGTGCCTGGAGTGTTGGGCGGGGGGCTCCCGATACGCAGTATTTT; CDR3 protein: CAWSVGRGAPDTQYF
J gene: TRBJ1-4; clone size: .; V gene: TRBV11-2; D gene: .; CDR3 DNA: TGTGCCAGCAGCGTATTTCCGGTCGGGGCAACTAATGAAAAACTGTTTTTT; CDR3 protein: CASSVFPVGATNEKLFF
J gene: TRBJ1-5; clone size: .; V gene: TRBV19; D gene: .; CDR3 DNA: TGTGCCAGTAGTACCCCCCACAGCCTGGGCAATCAGCCCCAGCATTTT; CDR3 protein: CASSTPHSLGNQPQHF
J gene: TRBJ1-6; clone size: .; V gene: TRBV11-2; D gene: .; CDR3 DNA: TGTGCCAGCAGCCCCTTCCGGGTCGAAAATTCACCCCTCCACTTT; CDR3 protein: CASSPFRVENSPLHF
J gene: TRBJ1-2; clone size: .; V gene: TRBV5-4; D gene: .; CDR3 DNA: TGTGCCAGCAGCTTGGACCTTAAAGGGGTGGGATATGGCTACACCTTC; CDR3 protein: CASSLDLKGVGYGYTF
J gene: TRBJ1-5; clone size: .; V gene: TRBV30; D gene: .; CDR3 DNA: TGTGCCTGGAGTGATGGGGGCAGGAATCAGCCCCAGCATTTT; CDR3 protein: CAWSDGGRNQPQHF
J gene: TRBJ2-7; clone size: .; V gene: TRBV18; D gene: TRBD1; CDR3 DNA: TGTGCCAGCTCACCAACAGGGGCGGACTACGAGCAGTACTTC; CDR3 protein: CASSPTGADYEQYF
J gene: TRBJ2-7; clone size: once; V gene: TRBV5-1; D gene: TRBD1; CDR3 DNA: TGCGCCAGCAGCCGAGGACAGGGCTACGAGCAGTACTTC; CDR3 protein: CASSRGQGYEQYF
J gene: TRBJ2-3; clone size: .; V gene: TRBV11-2; D gene: .; CDR3 DNA: TGTGCCAGCAGGGGAGTCGTCGGGGATACGCAGTATTTT; CDR3 protein: CASRGVVGDTQYF
J gene: TRBJ2-3; clone size: .; V gene: TRBV4-1; D gene: .; CDR3 DNA: TGCGCCAGCAGCCTCTCCCAGGCAGATACGCAGTATTTT; CDR3 protein: CASSLSQADTQYF
J gene: TRBJ2-1; clone size: .; V gene: TRBV4-1; D gene: .; CDR3 DNA: TGCGCCAGCAGCCAAGTTGGACAGATCGATGAGCAGTTCTTC; CDR3 protein: CASSQVGQIDEQFF
J gene: TRBJ1-1; clone size: .; V gene: TRBV30; D gene: .; CDR3 DNA: TGTGCCTGGGGAAAGATCCGGACTAGGGGCACTGAAGCTTTCTTT; CDR3 protein: CAWGKIRTRGTEAFF
J gene: TRBJ2-1; clone size: .; V gene: TRBV4-2; D gene: .; CDR3 DNA: TGTGCCAGCAGCCAGGACAGGGAGGGCTCCTACAATGAGCAGTTCTTC; CDR3 protein: CASSQDREGSYNEQFF
J gene: TRBJ2-7; clone size: .; V gene: TRBV6-1; D gene: .; CDR3 DNA: TGTGCCACCTTGGAAACAGGTGGGGAGCAGTACTTC; CDR3 protein: CATLETGGEQYF
J gene: TRBJ2-3; clone size: .; V gene: TRBV10-3; D gene: .; CDR3 DNA: TGTGCCATCAGTGAGTCCCGGTCGGATACGCAGTATTTT; CDR3 protein: CAISESRSDTQYF
J gene: TRBJ2-7; clone size: .; V gene: TRBV11-1; D gene: TRBD1; CDR3 DNA: TGTGCCAGCAGCTCCTCCAGGGGGCCCTACGAGCAGTACTTC; CDR3 protein: CASSSSRGPYEQYF
J gene: TRBJ2-1; clone size: .; V gene: TRBV19; D gene: .; CDR3 DNA: TGTGCCAGTAGTATCCGGACTCATTACAATGAGCAGTTCTTC; CDR3 protein: CASSIRTHYNEQFF
J gene: TRBJ2-5; clone size: once; V gene: TRBV11-2; D gene: TRBD1; CDR3 DNA: TGTGCCAGCAGCTTAGGGGTCAGGGGGGAGACCCAGTACTTC; CDR3 protein: CASSLGVRGETQYF
J gene: TRBJ1-6; clone size: .; V gene: TRBV4-1; D gene: .; CDR3 DNA: TGCGCCAGCAGCCAAGTTCCGTATAATTCACCCCTCCACTTT; CDR3 protein: CASSQVPYNSPLHF
J gene: TRBJ1-2; clone size: .; V gene: TRBV2; D gene: .; CDR3 DNA: TGTGCCAGCAGTGAAGGCGGGGGACCTGGCTACACCTTC; CDR3 protein: CASSEGGGPGYTF
J gene: TRBJ2-3; clone size: .; V gene: TRBV6-1; D gene: .; CDR3 DNA: TGTGCCAGCAGTGGCGTAGCGGAAAACACAGATACGCAGTATTTT; CDR3 protein: CASSGVAENTDTQYF
J gene: TRBJ1-1; clone size: .; V gene: TRBV5-6; D gene: .; CDR3 DNA: TGTGCCAGCAGCTTGGAAGTGACAGGGAACACTGAAGCTTTCTTT; CDR3 protein: CASSLEVTGNTEAFF
J gene: TRBJ1-4; clone size: .; V gene: TRBV5-4; D gene: .; CDR3 DNA: TGTGCCAGCAGCTCCGGAACGGAGAATGAAAAACTGTTTTTT; CDR3 protein: CASSSGTENEKLFF
J gene: TRBJ1-6; clone size: .; V gene: TRBV11-2; D gene: TRBD1; CDR3 DNA: TGTGCCAGCAGCCAAACCCTCCGGGACAGGGGTTCACCCCTCCACTTT; CDR3 protein: CASSQTLRDRGSPLHF
J gene: TRBJ2-2; clone size: .; V gene: TRBV9; D gene: TRBD1; CDR3 DNA: TGTGCCAGCAGCGTACTACAGGGGCCCACCGGGGAGCTGTTTTTT; CDR3 protein: CASSVLQGPTGELFF
J gene: TRBJ2-3; clone size: .; V gene: TRBV4-1; D gene: .; CDR3 DNA: TGCGCCAGCAGCCAAGTCTACCTAGGAGATACGCAGTATTTT; CDR3 protein: CASSQVYLGDTQYF
J gene: TRBJ1-4; clone size: .; V gene: TRBV19; D gene: .; CDR3 DNA: TGTGCCAGTAGTATAGGGCCCCGCGGCAATGAAAAACTGTTTTTT; CDR3 protein: CASSIGPRGNEKLFF
J gene: TRBJ1-2; clone size: .; V gene: TRBV5-1; D gene: .; CDR3 DNA: TGCGCCAGCAGCTTCGTCAGGGTCTATGGCTACACCTTC; CDR3 protein: CASSFVRVYGYTF
J gene: TRBJ2-3; clone size: .; V gene: TRBV21-1; D gene: .; CDR3 DNA: TGTGCCAGCAGCAGTAGAAGCCCTAGGCCCCCGGTATGTGTCACAGATACGCAGTATTTT; CDR3 protein: CASSSRSPRPPVCVTDTQYF
J gene: TRBJ2-2; clone size: .; V gene: TRBV5-8; D gene: TRBD1; CDR3 DNA: TGTGCCAGCAGCTTCCGGACAGGGGGGACCGGGGAGCTGTTTTTT; CDR3 protein: CASSFRTGGTGELFF
J gene: TRBJ1-6; clone size: .; V gene: TRBV6-5; D gene: .; CDR3 DNA: TGTGCCAGCAGTTATTATTTTAATTCACCCCTCCACTTT; CDR3 protein: CASSYYFNSPLHF
J gene: TRBJ1-2; clone size: .; V gene: TRBV7-8; D gene: TRBD1; CDR3 DNA: TGTGCCAGCAGCTGGGACAGGGAATCGTCTGGCTACACCTTC; CDR3 protein: CASSWDRESSGYTF
J gene: TRBJ1-1; clone size: .; V gene: TRBV7-2; D gene: .; CDR3 DNA: TGTGCCAGCAGCTTAAATCCAGGGGACACTGAAGCTTTCTTT; CDR3 protein: CASSLNPGDTEAFF
J gene: TRBJ1-2; clone size: .; V gene: TRBV2; D gene: TRBD1; CDR3 DNA: TGTGCCAGCAGTGGACAGGGGGTTGGGGGCTACACCTTC; CDR3 protein: CASSGQGVGGYTF
J gene: TRBJ2-1; clone size: .; V gene: TRBV11-3; D gene: TRBD2; CDR3 DNA: TGTGCCAGCAGCAAGTCGACTAGCGGGGGGAATGAGCAGTTCTTC; CDR3 protein: CASSKSTSGGNEQFF
J gene: TRBJ1-1; clone size: .; V gene: TRBV9; D gene: .; CDR3 DNA: TGTGCCAGCAGCGTAGAATCGGGGGACACTGAAGCTTTCTTT; CDR3 protein: CASSVESGDTEAFF
J gene: TRBJ2-5; clone size: .; V gene: TRBV5-4; D gene: TRBD2; CDR3 DNA: TGTGCCAGCAGCCCTGGGGCGGGGGGGCAGGTAAAGACCCAGTACTTC; CDR3 protein: CASSPGAGGQVKTQYF
J gene: TRBJ1-5; clone size: .; V gene: TRBV5-1; D gene: .; CDR3 DNA: TGCGCCAGCAGCTTGGACGGGGGATGGCCCCAGCATTTT; CDR3 protein: CASSLDGGWPQHF
J gene: TRBJ1-2; clone size: .; V gene: TRBV19; D gene: TRBD1; CDR3 DNA: TGTGCCAGTACCCCCCGGACAGGGTACATCGGCTACACCTTC; CDR3 protein: CASTPRTGYIGYTF
J gene: TRBJ1-2; clone size: .; V gene: TRBV5-1; D gene: .; CDR3 DNA: TGCGCCAGCAGCTTGACCCCCATGGACAGCGACCTACGCTATGGCTACACCTTC; CDR3 protein: CASSLTPMDSDLRYGYTF
J gene: TRBJ2-7; clone size: .; V gene: TRBV2; D gene: TRBD1; CDR3 DNA: TGTGCCACCTATAGGGGACAGGATCCCGAGCAGTACTTC; CDR3 protein: CATYRGQDPEQYF
J gene: TRBJ2-3; clone size: .; V gene: TRBV6-5; D gene: .; CDR3 DNA: TGTGCCAGCAGTCTAGCCGAAGGGAGAGATACGCAGTATTTT; CDR3 protein: CASSLAEGRDTQYF
J gene: TRBJ1-1; clone size: few; V gene: TRBV2; D gene: .; CDR3 DNA: TGTGCCAGCACTGGAGGACTAAACACTGAAGCTTTCTTT; CDR3 protein: CASTGGLNTEAFF
J gene: TRBJ2-7; clone size: .; V gene: TRBV6-6; D gene: TRBD1; CDR3 DNA: TGTGCCAGCAGTTATGGGGACAGGGGCCACGAGCAGTACTTC; CDR3 protein: CASSYGDRGHEQYF
J gene: TRBJ2-2; clone size: .; V gene: TRBV2; D gene: TRBD1; CDR3 DNA: TGTGCCAGTGGGGGACAGAAAGAACGATTTAACACCGGGGAGCTGTTTTTT; CDR3 protein: CASGGQKERFNTGELFF